This T cell receptor beta chain was found in a study of blood T cell repertoires in COVID-19. The wider study: PBMCs, B-cell-depleted T cells, or T cells provided the cDNA or gDNA that made up the material.

As processed by the authors: The assay estimated nucleated cells by amplifying reference gene primers. Data came from immunoSEQ multiplex PCR; TCRdb stores just in-frame clones and leaves some out. Clonal size and the V and J genes are those of that table, whereas D and trimming came from the DNA. The table shows hundreds of thousands of clones, with roughly 90% occurring only once. CDR1 SGHNT and CDR2 YYREEE come from the germline V gene (reference sequence). V was shortened by 5 bases and J by 2 bases, with 10 bases between the two germline ends. The CDR3 loop spans 13 amino acids. Participants were aged roughly 18 to 95 years, lived in 24 US areas, and enrolled virtually. Participant reports of clinical history set cohort assignment.

Source material: PBMCs or T cells enriched from blood (not recorded which). The clonotype originates from a woman aged 18-29 years with acute COVID-19. The V call is TRBV5-4, the J call TRBJ1-2, with D tentatively TRBD1 (6 bases). As DNA, the CDR3 is TGTGCCAGCAGGGTTGGGGGCAACTATGGCTACACCTTC. Its translation: CASRVGGNYGYTF.